This T cell receptor (beta chain) was captured in a study of blood T cells in healthy people across ages. A second roughly 6 to 12 cycle PCR used barcoded and J-beta primers. The yield of each sample was at least 2.5 million CDR3-containing paired-end reads. Each CDR3 protein gets one entry after TCRdb re-called the 5' RACE reads with MiXCR. The sample yields hundreds of thousands of distinct CDR3 sequences, 35% to 50% seen once. CDR1 MNHEY and CDR2 SVGAGI come from the germline V gene. This CDR3 is built from 15 residues. The V and J ends lost 7 bases and 0 bases respectively, with 15 bases between them. Study-wide points: Estimates of total diversity, which came from one million sequenced T cells, were considered to be underestimates.

Isolated per sample were at least 6.5 million PBMCs. Notes on this clonotype: What it recognizes is unknown.

This chain joins TRBV6-5 and TRBJ1-1, with D perhaps TRBD1 (6 bases). The sample was blood. The sequence was collected from an older man in good health. This CDR3 reads CASTTTGALNTEAFF. The DNA for the CDR3 is TGTGCCAGCACCACAACGGGGGCGTTGAACACTGAAGCTTTCTTT.